The 7 T cell receptor beta chains listed next were all sequenced from one sample in a study of beta chain features in type 1 diabetes. Every isolated RNA sample was fully reverse transcribed, so sequencing captured expressed TCRB transcripts. Repertoires were generated with immunoSEQ multiplex PCR, while TCRdb's copy carries only in-frame clones and drops some. Seen here are 810,000 or so clones, under 20% observed once, and the top ten hold 0.02% to 0.03%. The specimen was naive CD4+ T cells from blood. All receptors derive from a woman aged 18-29 years in good health.

In its sample, this clone was seen a few times. The J gene is TRBJ1-3, the V gene TRBV5-4, with D hard to call. The CDR3 contains 13 residues. V lost 3 bases and J lost 4, with 8 bases in between. The germline V gene encodes CDR1 SGHNT and CDR2 YYREEE (reference sequence). The DNA for the CDR3 is TGTGCCAGCAGCTATCGAGGGGGAAACACCATATATTTT. Protein sequence: CASSYRGGNTIYF.

Only a few counts were recorded for this clone. The V gene is TRBV7-6, the J gene TRBJ1-4, with D tentatively TRBD1 (5 bases). Trimming took off 8 bases at V and 4 bases at J, with 11 bases between the two ends. Per the germline V gene, CDR1 is SGHVS and CDR2 is FNYEAQ. CDR3 length: 13 amino acids. As DNA, the CDR3 is TGTGCCAGCGGGGGTCGGAATAATGAAAAACTGTTTTTT. It translates to CASGGRNNEKLFF. The full variable domain, in which reference TRBV7-6 and TRBJ1-4 provide the parts outside the CDR3, is GAGVSQSPRYKVTKRGQDVALRCDPISGHVSLYWYRQALGQGPEFLTYFNYEAQQDKSGLPNDRFSAERPEGSISTLTIQRTEQRDSAMYRCASGGRNNEKLFFGSGTQLSVL.

The V call is TRBV11-1, the J call TRBJ2-2, with TRBD1 matching over 8 bases. The CDR3 sequence is 16 residues long. V lost 5 bases, J lost 5 bases, and 10 bases stayed unmatched. Germline V gives CDR1 SGHAT, CDR2 FQDESV (reference sequence). The CDR3 nucleotides read TGTGCCAGCAGCAAGGGACAGGTGGGAAGGACCGGGGAGCTGTTTTTT. The encoded protein is CASSKGQVGRTGELFF.

The chain carries TRBV7-9 and TRBJ2-1, with D perhaps TRBD2 (5 bases). CDR1 and CDR2 from the germline V gene are SEHNR and FQNEAQ (reference sequence). The CDR3 is 17 amino acids. V dropped 1 base and J dropped 5 bases, with 18 bases sitting between them. The CDR3 sequence is CASSLDKPRRTNNEQFF. CDR3 in DNA: TGTGCCAGCAGCTTAGACAAGCCGAGGAGGACCAACAATGAGCAGTTCTTC.

The V gene is TRBV20-1, the J gene TRBJ2-5; maybe TRBD2 (5 bases). The germline gives CDR1 DFQATT, CDR2 SNEGSKA (reference sequence). The CDR3 spans 11 residues. CDR3 nucleotide sequence: TGCAGGGCACCGCGAGGGGAGACCCAGTACTTC. This codes for CRAPRGETQYF.

This clone was counted between two and nine times. The chain joins TRBV28 to TRBJ2-7, with unresolved D. CDR3 size: 13 residues. V was clipped by 2 bases and J by 2 bases, with 7 bases between them. The germline CDR1 and CDR2 sequences are MDHEN and SYDVKM. CDR3 sequence (DNA): TGTGCCAGCAGTTTAAACATCCCCTACGAGCAGTACTTC. Protein product: CASSLNIPYEQYF.

This clone was counted only a few times. This chain joins TRBV28 and TRBJ2-2; D not resolved. The V and J ends lost 7 bases and 5 bases respectively, with 14 bases between them. Looked up from germline, CDR1 is MDHEN and CDR2 is SYDVKM. The CDR3 length is 14 residues. The CDR3 nucleotides are TGTGCCAGCATGCTAGATCTCATGACCGGGGAGCTGTTTTTT. Its protein is CASMLDLMTGELFF.